The clone carrying this T cell receptor beta chain has at least ten counts. CDR1 is KGHDR and CDR2 is SFDVKD in the germline V gene. The CDR3 totals 17 residues. V was cut by 4 bases and J by 1 base, with 17 bases left in between. Arm-PCR with iRepertoire HTBI primers amplified the CDR3 regions for these TCR beta libraries. TCRdb fed the multiplex PCR reads into MiXCR, producing one record per CDR3 protein. The table lists 360,000 or so distinct CDR3 sequences, roughly a sixth of them singletons. This entry is derived from a study of regulatory T cells in long-lasting Graves disease. This sample's time point: newly diagnosed GD, antithyroid drugs for less than 3 months. Researchers made the TCR library from RNA that was extracted from PBMCs. These same records also appear under a second study, on T cells in Graves' hyperthyroidism and ophthalmopathy.

This sample comprised peripheral blood mononuclear cells (PBMCs), obtained at new diagnosis, from a patient treated with antithyroid drugs. The sequence was obtained from a man aged 35 to 55 with Graves disease. The chain uses TRBV24-1 and TRBJ2-3, with D possibly matching TRBD2 (6 bases). The CDR3 region has the DNA TGTGCCACCAGTGACCCCTCGGGTGGAGGGCGCACAGATACGCAGTATTTT. Translating gives CATSDPSGGGRTDTQYF.